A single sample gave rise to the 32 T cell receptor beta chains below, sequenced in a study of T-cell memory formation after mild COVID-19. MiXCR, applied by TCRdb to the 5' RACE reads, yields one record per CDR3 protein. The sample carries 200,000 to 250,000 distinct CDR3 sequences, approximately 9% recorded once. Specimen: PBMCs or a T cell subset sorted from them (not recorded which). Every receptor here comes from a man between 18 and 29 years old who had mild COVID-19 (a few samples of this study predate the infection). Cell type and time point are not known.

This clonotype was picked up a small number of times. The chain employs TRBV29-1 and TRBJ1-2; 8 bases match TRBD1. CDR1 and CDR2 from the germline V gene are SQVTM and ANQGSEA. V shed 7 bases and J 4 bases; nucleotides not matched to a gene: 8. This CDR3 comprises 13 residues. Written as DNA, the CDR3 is TGCAGCGCCGGGGACAGGACACTCTATGGCTACACCTTC. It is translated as CSAGDRTLYGYTF.

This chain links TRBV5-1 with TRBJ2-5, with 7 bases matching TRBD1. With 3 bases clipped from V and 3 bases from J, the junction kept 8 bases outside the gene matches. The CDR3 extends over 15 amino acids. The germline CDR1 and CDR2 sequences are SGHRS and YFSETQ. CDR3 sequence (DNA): TGCGCCAGCAGCTCTGGACAGGTTACTAAAGAGACCCAGTACTTC. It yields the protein CASSSGQVTKETQYF.

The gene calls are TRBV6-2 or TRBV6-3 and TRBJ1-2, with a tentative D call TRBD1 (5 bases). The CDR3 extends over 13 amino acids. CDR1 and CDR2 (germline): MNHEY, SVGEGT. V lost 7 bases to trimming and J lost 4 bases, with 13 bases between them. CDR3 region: CASKGTAAYGYTF. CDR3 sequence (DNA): TGTGCCAGCAAAGGGACGGCAGCCTATGGCTACACCTTC.

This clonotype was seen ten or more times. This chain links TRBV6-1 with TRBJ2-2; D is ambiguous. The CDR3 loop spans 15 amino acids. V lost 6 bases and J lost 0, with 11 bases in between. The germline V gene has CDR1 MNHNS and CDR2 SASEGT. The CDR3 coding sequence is TGTGCCAGCAGCCAGTCTGAAGCGAACACCGGGGAGCTGTTTTTT. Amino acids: CASSQSEANTGELFF.

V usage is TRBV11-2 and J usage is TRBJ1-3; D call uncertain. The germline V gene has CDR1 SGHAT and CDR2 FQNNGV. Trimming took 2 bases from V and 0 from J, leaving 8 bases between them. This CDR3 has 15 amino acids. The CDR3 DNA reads TGTGCCAGCAGCTTATTGGGGAGCTCTGGAAACACCATATATTTT. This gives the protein CASSLLGSSGNTIYF.

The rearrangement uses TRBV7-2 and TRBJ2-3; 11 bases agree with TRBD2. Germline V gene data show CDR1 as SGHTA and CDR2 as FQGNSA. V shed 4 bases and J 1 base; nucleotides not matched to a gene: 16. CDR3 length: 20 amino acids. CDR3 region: CASSSPSGTSGSLGTDTQYF. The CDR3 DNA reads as TGTGCCAGCAGCTCCCCCTCCGGGACTAGCGGCTCTTTGGGCACAGATACGCAGTATTTT.

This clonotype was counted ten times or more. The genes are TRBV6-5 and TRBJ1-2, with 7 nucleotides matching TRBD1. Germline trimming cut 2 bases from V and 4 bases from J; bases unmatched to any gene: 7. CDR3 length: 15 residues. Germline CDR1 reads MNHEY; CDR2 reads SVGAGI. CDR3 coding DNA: TGTGCCAGCAGTTACCGTCCGGGACAGCCCTATGGCTACACCTTC. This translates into CASSYRPGQPYGYTF.

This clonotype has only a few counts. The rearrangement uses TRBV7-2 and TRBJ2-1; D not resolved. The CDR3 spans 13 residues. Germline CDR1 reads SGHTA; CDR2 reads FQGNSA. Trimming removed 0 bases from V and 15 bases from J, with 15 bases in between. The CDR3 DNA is TGTGCCAGCAGCTTAGCGAGGACCAGCTGGGGGTTCTTC. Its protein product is CASSLARTSWGFF.

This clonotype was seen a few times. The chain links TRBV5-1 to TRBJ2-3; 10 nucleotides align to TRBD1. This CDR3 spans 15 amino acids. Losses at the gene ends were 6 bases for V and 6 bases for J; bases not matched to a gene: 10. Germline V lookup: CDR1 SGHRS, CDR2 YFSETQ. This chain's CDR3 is CASTERQGALDTQYF. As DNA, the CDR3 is TGCGCCAGCACCGAGCGACAGGGGGCGTTGGATACGCAGTATTTT.

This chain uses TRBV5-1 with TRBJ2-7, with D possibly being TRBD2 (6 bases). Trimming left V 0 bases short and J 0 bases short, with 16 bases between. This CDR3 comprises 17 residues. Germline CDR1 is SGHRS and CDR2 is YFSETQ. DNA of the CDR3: TGCGCCAGCAGCTTGGGGGAGGCGGGGACTGTCTCCTACGAGCAGTACTTC. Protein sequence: CASSLGEAGTVSYEQYF.

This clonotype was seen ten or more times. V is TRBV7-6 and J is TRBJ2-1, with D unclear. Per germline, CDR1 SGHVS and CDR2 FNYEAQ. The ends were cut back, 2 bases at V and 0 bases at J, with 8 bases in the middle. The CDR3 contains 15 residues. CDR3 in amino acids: CASSLRVFSYNEQFF. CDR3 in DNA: TGTGCCAGCAGCTTAAGGGTTTTCTCCTACAATGAGCAGTTCTTC. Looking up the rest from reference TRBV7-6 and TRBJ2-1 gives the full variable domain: GAGVSQSPRYKVTKRGQDVALRCDPISGHVSLYWYRQALGQGPEFLTYFNYEAQQDKSGLPNDRFSAERPEGSISTLTIQRTEQRDSAMYRCASSLRVFSYNEQFFGPGTRLTVL.

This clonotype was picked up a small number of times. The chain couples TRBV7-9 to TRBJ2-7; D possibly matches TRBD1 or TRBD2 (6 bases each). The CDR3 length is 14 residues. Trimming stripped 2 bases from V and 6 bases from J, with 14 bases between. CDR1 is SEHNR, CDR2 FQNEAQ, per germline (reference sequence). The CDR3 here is CASSLIGGGTEQYV. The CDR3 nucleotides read TGTGCCAGCAGCTTAATCGGAGGGGGTACCGAGCAGTACGTC.

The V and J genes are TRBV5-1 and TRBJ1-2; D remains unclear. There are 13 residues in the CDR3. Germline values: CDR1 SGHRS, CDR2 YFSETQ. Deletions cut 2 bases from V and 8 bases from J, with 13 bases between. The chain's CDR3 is CASSFATVAGYTF. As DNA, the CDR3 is TGCGCCAGCAGCTTTGCCACGGTCGCGGGCTACACCTTC. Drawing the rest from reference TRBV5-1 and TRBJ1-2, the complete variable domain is KAGVTQTPRYLIKTRGQQVTLSCSPISGHRSVSWYQQTPGQGLQFLFEYFSETQRNKGNFPGRFSGRQFSNSRSEMNVSTLELGDSALYLCASSFATVAGYTFGSGTRLTVV.

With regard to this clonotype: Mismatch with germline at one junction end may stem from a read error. The CDR3 DNA is TGTGCCAGCAGCTTAGGCCTTACAGGGAACACTGAAGCTTTCTTT. Translating gives CASSLGLTGNTEAFF. The V call is TRBV12-3 or TRBV12-4, the J call TRBJ1-1; TRBD1 is a possible D gene (5 bases). The CDR3 has 15 residues.

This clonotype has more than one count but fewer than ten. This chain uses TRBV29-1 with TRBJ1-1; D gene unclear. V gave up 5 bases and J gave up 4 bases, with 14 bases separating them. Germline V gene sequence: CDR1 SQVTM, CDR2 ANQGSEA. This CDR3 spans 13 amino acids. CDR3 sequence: CSVKGLGGTEAFF. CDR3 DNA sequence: TGCAGCGTTAAGGGCCTCGGCGGCACTGAAGCTTTCTTT.

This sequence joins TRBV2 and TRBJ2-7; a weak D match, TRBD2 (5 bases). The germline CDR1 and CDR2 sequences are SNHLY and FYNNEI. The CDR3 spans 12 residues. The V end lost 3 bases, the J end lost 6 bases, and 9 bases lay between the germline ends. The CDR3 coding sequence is TGTGCCAGCAGTGAGACGGGGTTCGAGCAGTACGTC. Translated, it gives CASSETGFEQYV.

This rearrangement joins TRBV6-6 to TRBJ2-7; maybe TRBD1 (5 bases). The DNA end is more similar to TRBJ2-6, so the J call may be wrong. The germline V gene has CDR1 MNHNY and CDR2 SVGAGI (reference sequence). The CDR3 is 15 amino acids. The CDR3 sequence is CASSEDNSGANVLTF. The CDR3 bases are TGTGCCAGCAGTGAGGACAACTCTGGGGCCAACGTCCTGACTTTC.

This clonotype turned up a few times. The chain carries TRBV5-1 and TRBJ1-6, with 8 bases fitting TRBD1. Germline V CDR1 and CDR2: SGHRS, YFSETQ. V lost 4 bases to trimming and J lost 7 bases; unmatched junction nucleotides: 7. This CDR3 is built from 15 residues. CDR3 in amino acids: CASSSTGQGNSPLHF. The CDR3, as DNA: TGCGCCAGCAGCAGCACTGGACAGGGAAATTCACCCCTCCACTTT.

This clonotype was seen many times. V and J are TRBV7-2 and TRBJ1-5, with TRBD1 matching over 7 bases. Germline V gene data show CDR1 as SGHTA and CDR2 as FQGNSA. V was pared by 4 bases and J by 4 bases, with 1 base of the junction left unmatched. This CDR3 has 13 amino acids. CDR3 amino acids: CASSSQGNQPQHF. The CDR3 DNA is TGTGCCAGCAGCTCACAGGGGAATCAGCCCCAGCATTTT.

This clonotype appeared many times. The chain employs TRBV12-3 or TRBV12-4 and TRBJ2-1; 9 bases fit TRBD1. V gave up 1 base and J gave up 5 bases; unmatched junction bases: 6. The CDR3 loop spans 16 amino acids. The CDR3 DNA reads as TGTGCCAGCAGTTTAGGTTGGGACAGGGTCCACAATGAGCAGTTCTTC. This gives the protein CASSLGWDRVHNEQFF.

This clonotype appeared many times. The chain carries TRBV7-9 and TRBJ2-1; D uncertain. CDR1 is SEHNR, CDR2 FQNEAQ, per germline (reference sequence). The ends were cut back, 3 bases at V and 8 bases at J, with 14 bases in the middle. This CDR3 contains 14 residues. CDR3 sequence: CASSFQARSDEQFF. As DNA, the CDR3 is TGTGCCAGCAGCTTTCAGGCTAGGTCCGATGAGCAGTTCTTC.

In DNA, the CDR3 is TGCAGTGCACCTCAGACAGGGATAAATTCACCCCTCCACTTT. Translated: CSAPQTGINSPLHF. This chain uses TRBV20-1 with TRBJ1-6; 7 bases match TRBD1. This CDR3 spans 14 amino acids. V lost 6 bases to trimming and J lost 7 bases; unmatched junction nucleotides: 9. Germline V gene data show CDR1 as DFQATT and CDR2 as SNEGSKA (reference sequence).

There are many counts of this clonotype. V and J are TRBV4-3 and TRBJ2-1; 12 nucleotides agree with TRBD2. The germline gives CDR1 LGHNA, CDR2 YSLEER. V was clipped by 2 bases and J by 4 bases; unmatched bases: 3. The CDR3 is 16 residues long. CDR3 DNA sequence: TGCGCCAGCAGCCAACTAGCGGGGGGGAATTACAATGAGCAGTTCTTC. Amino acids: CASSQLAGGNYNEQFF.

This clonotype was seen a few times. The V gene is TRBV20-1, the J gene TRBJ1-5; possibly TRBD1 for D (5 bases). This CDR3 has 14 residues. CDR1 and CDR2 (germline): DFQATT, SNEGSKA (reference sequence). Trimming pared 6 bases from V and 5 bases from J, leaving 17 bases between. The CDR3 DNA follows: TGCAGTGCAAAGGGCCCAGGGTTGTATCAGCCCCAGCATTTT. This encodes CSAKGPGLYQPQHF.

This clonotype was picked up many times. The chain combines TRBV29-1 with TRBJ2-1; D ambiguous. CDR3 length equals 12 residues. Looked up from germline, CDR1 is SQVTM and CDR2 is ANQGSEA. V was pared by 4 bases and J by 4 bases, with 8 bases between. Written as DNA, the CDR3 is TGCAGCGTTGGCAGGCGGTACAATGAGCAGTTCTTC. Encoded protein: CSVGRRYNEQFF.

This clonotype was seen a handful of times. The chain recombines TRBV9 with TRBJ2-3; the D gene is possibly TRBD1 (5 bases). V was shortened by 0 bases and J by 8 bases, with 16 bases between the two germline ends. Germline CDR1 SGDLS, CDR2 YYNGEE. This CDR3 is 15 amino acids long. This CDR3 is CASSVEGVWYSTQYF. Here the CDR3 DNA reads TGTGCCAGCAGCGTAGAAGGGGTGTGGTATTCTACGCAGTATTTT.

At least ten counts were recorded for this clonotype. The CDR3 region has the DNA TGTGCCAGCAGCTTAAGGGGCACAGACACCGGGGAGCTGTTTTTT. The encoded protein is CASSLRGTDTGELFF. The chain couples TRBV7-3 to TRBJ2-2; possible D gene TRBD1, 5 bases. From germline, CDR1 is SGHTA and CDR2 FQGTGA. The CDR3 length is 15 residues. Trimming removed 1 base at V and 3 bases at J, with 9 bases between.

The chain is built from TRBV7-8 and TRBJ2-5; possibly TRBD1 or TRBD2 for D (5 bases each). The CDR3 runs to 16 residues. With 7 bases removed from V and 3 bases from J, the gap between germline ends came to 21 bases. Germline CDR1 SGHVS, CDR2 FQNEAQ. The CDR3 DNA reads TGTGCCAGCATCGAAGGAAGGGGCCTCGGGGAAGAGACCCAGTACTTC. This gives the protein CASIEGRGLGEETQYF.

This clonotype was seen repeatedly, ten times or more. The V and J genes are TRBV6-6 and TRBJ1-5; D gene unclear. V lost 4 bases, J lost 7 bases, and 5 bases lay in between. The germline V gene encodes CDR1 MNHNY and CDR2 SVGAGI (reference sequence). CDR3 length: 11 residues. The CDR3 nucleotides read TGTGCCAGCAGTTCAGAACAGCCCCAGCATTTT. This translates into CASSSEQPQHF.

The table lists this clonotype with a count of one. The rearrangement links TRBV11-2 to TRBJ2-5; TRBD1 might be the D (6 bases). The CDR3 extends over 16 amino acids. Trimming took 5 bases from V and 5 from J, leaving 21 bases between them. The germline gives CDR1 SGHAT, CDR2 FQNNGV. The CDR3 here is CASSRQGYGVSETQYF. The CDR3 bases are TGTGCCAGCAGCCGCCAGGGGTATGGGGTATCGGAGACCCAGTACTTC. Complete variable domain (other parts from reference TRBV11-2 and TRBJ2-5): EAGVAQSPRYKIIEKRQSVAFWCNPISGHATLYWYQQILGQGPKLLIQFQNNGVVDDSQLPKDRFSAERLKGVDSTLKIQPAKLEDSAVYLCASSRQGYGVSETQYFGPGTRLLVL.

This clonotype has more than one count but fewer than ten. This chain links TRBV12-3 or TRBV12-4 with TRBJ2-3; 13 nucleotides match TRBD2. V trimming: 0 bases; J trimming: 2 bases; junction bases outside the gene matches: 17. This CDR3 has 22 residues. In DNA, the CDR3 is TGTGCCAGCAGTTTAGCGCTGATCGGGACTAGCGGGGCTAAGGATCCCACAGATACGCAGTATTTT. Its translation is CASSLALIGTSGAKDPTDTQYF.

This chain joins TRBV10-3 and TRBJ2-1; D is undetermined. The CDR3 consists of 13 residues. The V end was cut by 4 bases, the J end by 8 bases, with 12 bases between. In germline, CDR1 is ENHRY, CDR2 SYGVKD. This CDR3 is CAISAALFDEQFF. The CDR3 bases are TGTGCCATCAGTGCGGCCCTGTTCGATGAGCAGTTCTTC.